This entry lists 9 T cell receptor beta chains sequenced from one sample in a study of T cell responses to AZD1222 COVID-19 vaccine. This table comes from immunoSEQ multiplex PCR, and its TCRdb copy is limited to in-frame clones, with some not included. This repertoire shows about 110,000 clones, more than 90% found once; its top ten account for around 2.5%. The sequencing here drew on peripheral blood, taken 28 days after the second AZD1222 dose. These receptor sequences come from an adult who received the AZD1222 COVID-19 vaccine.

The table lists this clone with a count of one. The chain joins TRBV6-6 to TRBJ1-5; no firm D call. There are 15 residues in the CDR3. The germline V gene has CDR1 MNHNY and CDR2 SVGAGI (reference sequence). V gave up 0 bases and J gave up 3 bases, with 9 bases separating them. CDR3 sequence: CASSYSIGPNQPQHF. CDR3 nucleotides: TGTGCCAGCAGTTACTCGATCGGCCCCAATCAGCCCCAGCATTTT.

The chain couples TRBV10-2 to TRBJ2-7; TRBD1 aligns across 9 bases. Germline CDR1 is WSHSY and CDR2 is SAAADI. CDR3 length equals 13 residues. J gave up 3 bases and V 5 bases, and 2 bases lay outside the gene matches. This chain's CDR3 is CASSLTGGYEQYF. DNA for the CDR3: TGCGCCAGCAGTCTGACAGGGGGCTACGAGCAGTACTTC.

CDR3 nucleotide sequence: TGTGCCAGCAGCTTAGGCAGGGGGACGAGGGAGCTGTTTTTT. Amino acid sequence: CASSLGRGTRELFF. The chain combines TRBV7-2 with TRBJ2-2; TRBD1 matches at 7 bases. Per the germline V gene, CDR1 is SGHTA and CDR2 is FQGNSA. Unmatched junction bases numbered 5, after V lost 1 base and J lost 9 bases. The CDR3 covers 14 residues.

This rearrangement joins TRBV27 to TRBJ2-7; perhaps D is TRBD1 or TRBD2 (5 bases each). V was trimmed by 5 bases and J by 6 bases, leaving 14 bases between them. Germline V gene lookup returns CDR1 MNHEY and CDR2 SMNVEV (reference sequence). This CDR3 region has 13 residues. CDR3 residues: CASSVLTGREQYF. CDR3 in DNA: TGTGCCAGCAGTGTCCTGACGGGGCGCGAGCAGTACTTC.

The rearrangement links TRBV19 to TRBJ1-2, with 7 bases lining up with TRBD1. The germline V gene has CDR1 LNHDA and CDR2 SQIVND (reference sequence). The CDR3 length is 14 residues. The V and J ends lost 6 bases and 0 bases, in that order; junction bases with no gene match: 4. CDR3 sequence reads: CASSRDRANYGYTF. For the CDR3, the DNA is TGTGCCAGTAGCAGGGACAGAGCTAACTATGGCTACACCTTC.

The chain uses TRBV11-2 and TRBJ2-7; D ambiguous. Per the germline V gene, CDR1 is SGHAT and CDR2 is FQNNGV. The CDR3 sequence is 15 residues long. V lost 3 bases and J 5 bases, leaving 17 bases between the germline ends. Here the CDR3 DNA reads TGTGCCAGCAGCTTTGGCCGGGTCTTGGGCGACGAGCAGTACTTC. Translated, it gives CASSFGRVLGDEQYF.

The rearrangement links TRBV24-1 to TRBJ1-5; D unclear. The CDR3 has 14 amino acids. Germline CDR1 is KGHDR and CDR2 is SFDVKD. Trimming shortened V by 5 bases and J by 0 bases, and 7 bases separated the two germline ends. This CDR3 reads CATSATDSNQPQHF. In DNA, the CDR3 is TGTGCCACCAGTGCGACGGATAGCAATCAGCCCCAGCATTTT.

V is TRBV2 and J is TRBJ1-2, with no clear D. Germline CDR1 reads SNHLY; CDR2 reads FYNNEI. Trimming pared 3 bases from V and 6 bases from J, leaving 11 bases between. The CDR3 loop spans 13 amino acids. CDR3 amino acids: CASSDEPRDGYTF. The CDR3, as DNA: TGTGCCAGCAGTGACGAACCGAGAGATGGCTACACCTTC.

The chain recombines TRBV3-1 (or the pseudogene TRBV3-2) with TRBJ2-3; 13 bases match TRBD2. V shed 5 bases and J 2 bases; nucleotides not matched to a gene: 10. The CDR3 totals 18 residues. CDR1 and CDR2 (germline): LGHDT, YNNKEL (reference sequence). CDR3 sequence: CASSTRLGLAGATDTQYF. The CDR3 DNA follows: TGTGCCAGCAGCACTCGCCTAGGACTAGCGGGGGCCACAGATACGCAGTATTTT.